Below, one T cell receptor beta chain is given with its context. Its antigen remains unidentified. V trimming: 5 bases; J trimming: 6 bases; junction bases outside the gene matches: 18. The CDR3 runs 18 residues. Per the germline V gene, CDR1 is SGHVT and CDR2 is SQSDAQ. The source of the sample is a study of T cell repertoires in ileal Crohn's disease. Overall study context: Every patient was operated on for stricturing (about 60%) or penetrating (approximately 40%) complications. Study observations and caveats: Clonality above 26.8% at surgery always came with endoscopic recurrence.

Libraries were prepared by immunoSEQ multiplex PCR; TCRdb keeps only in-frame clonotypes and omits some of them. The sample has 8,000 to 8,500 clones; roughly 80% are singletons. The specimen was ileal tissue. The receptor was isolated from an adult with Crohn's disease. This chain joins TRBV7-4 and TRBJ1-1; TRBD1 matches 10 bases. The CDR3 coding sequence is TGTGCCAGCAGCCGCCGGGACAGGGGTTCGCACAGGCCAGCTGAAGCTTTCTTT. Protein sequence: CASSRRDRGSHRPAEAFF.